The 9 T cell receptor beta chains in this list originate from one sample, sequenced in a study of T cells and copy number aberrations in small-cell lung cancer. The method was immunoSEQ multiplex PCR; TCRdb's version includes in-frame clones alone and lacks a portion of them. The sample holds 2,500 to 3,500 clones, 75% to 95% seen once. The sequenced material came from normal tissue next to the tumor. The source of these receptors is a man in his forties or fifties with small cell lung cancer.

This clone was seen only once. The genes are TRBV5-6 and TRBJ1-1; D unresolved. Germline CDR1 is SGHDT and CDR2 is YYEEEE. V gave up 4 bases and J gave up 5 bases, with 12 bases separating them. This CDR3 region has 13 residues. The CDR3 DNA reads TGTGCCAGCAGCCGAAGACGCGCAACTGAAGCTTTCTTT. Translation gives CASSRRRATEAFF.

V usage is TRBV29-1 and J usage is TRBJ2-1; D is possibly TRBD2 (6 bases). V lost 6 bases and J lost 6, with 15 bases in between. Germline V gene data show CDR1 as SQVTM and CDR2 as ANQGSEA. This CDR3 is built from 13 residues. Written as DNA, the CDR3 is TGCAGCGTAGAGGGACTGGATAGCAATGAGCAGTTCTTC. It encodes CSVEGLDSNEQFF.

The chain couples TRBV5-1 to TRBJ2-7; 10 bases fit TRBD1. The ends lost 3 bases at V and 5 bases at J; junction bases unmatched: 5. The CDR3 covers 14 residues. CDR1 SGHRS and CDR2 YFSETQ come from the germline V gene. The CDR3 bases are TGCGCCAGCAGCTCCTGGACAGGGGGGGACGAGCAGTACTTC. Translation: CASSSWTGGDEQYF.

The CDR3 coding sequence is TGCAGTGCCTTCACAGGGAATGAAGCTTTCTTT. It codes for CSAFTGNEAFF. J is TRBJ1-1 and V is TRBV20-1; tentatively, D is TRBD1 (6 bases). This CDR3 spans 11 amino acids. CDR1 and CDR2 from the germline V gene are DFQATT and SNEGSKA (reference sequence). Trimming left V 6 bases short and J 7 bases short, with 12 bases between.

This chain connects TRBV7-8 to TRBJ2-6; 12 positions match TRBD1. V was pared by 2 bases and J by 1 base, with 9 bases of the junction left unmatched. The germline V gene has CDR1 SGHVS and CDR2 FQNEAQ. This CDR3 has 20 residues. CDR3 nucleotides: TGTGCCAGCAGCTTATTTGCGGGACAGGGGGCGAGGTCTGGGGCCAACGTCCTGACTTTC. Protein: CASSLFAGQGARSGANVLTF.

To note about this clone: Germline is not matched at one junction end, which may reflect a read error. V usage is TRBV19 and J usage is TRBJ1-5; TRBD1 is a possible D gene (6 bases). Germline assignment: CDR1 LNHDA and CDR2 SQIVND (reference sequence). The CDR3 sequence is 13 residues long. CDR3 sequence (DNA): TGTGCCACCCAAACCACGATAGGACAGCCCCAGCAGTTT. Translated, it gives CATQTTIGQPQQF.

V gene TRBV4-1 combines with J gene TRBJ1-5; 7 positions match TRBD1. CDR1 MGHRA and CDR2 YSYEKL come from the germline V gene. The CDR3 contains 18 residues. J was trimmed by 11 bases and V by 3 bases; bases with no gene match: 22. This CDR3 is CASSHGNGEGQPFLTQHF. The CDR3 DNA is TGCGCCAGCAGCCACGGAAACGGGGAGGGACAGCCGTTTTTAACCCAGCATTTT.

J is TRBJ2-1 and V is TRBV9, with 12 bases lining up with TRBD2. The CDR3 has 16 amino acids. Germline loops: CDR1 SGDLS, CDR2 YYNGEE. Trimming at V came to 4 bases and at J to 3 bases, leaving 5 bases not matched to a gene. CDR3 DNA: TGTGCCAGCAGCCCCGGGACTAGCGGGCTCTACAATGAGCAGTTCTTC. Translation gives CASSPGTSGLYNEQFF.

The chain has TRBV7-2 and TRBJ1-4, with D perhaps matching TRBD1 (6 bases). This CDR3 region has 15 residues. CDR1 is SGHTA, CDR2 FQGNSA, per germline. Trimming cost V 1 base and J 11 bases, with 17 bases left between them. As DNA, the CDR3 is TGTGCCAGCAGCTTAGGGACTGCCGGGGGGGCGAAACTGTTTTTT. This sequence encodes CASSLGTAGGAKLFF.